This T cell receptor beta chain emerged from a study of control samples from healthy donors and cancer patients. The data were produced by immunoSEQ multiplex PCR, yet TCRdb's version contains in-frame clones alone and is incomplete. The sample lists about 160,000 clones; about 93% were seen once. This clone is a singleton in its sample. CDR1 and CDR2 from the germline V gene are SGHAT and FQDESV (reference sequence). The CDR3 length is 14 residues. The V gene end was trimmed by 5 bases and the J gene end by 6 bases; junction bases not matched to a gene: 7. The receptor comes from a woman aged 30 to 39 in good health. The sequenced sample was blood. V and J are TRBV11-1 and TRBJ1-5; TRBD1 matches at 7 bases. The chain's CDR3 is CASSQGGASQPQHF. CDR3 nucleotide sequence: TGTGCCAGCAGCCAGGGGGGGGCCAGTCAGCCCCAGCATTTT.